A selection of T cell receptor beta chains follows, all from one sample in a study of OX40 agonist ivuxolimab in advanced cancers. The method was immunoSEQ multiplex PCR; TCRdb's version includes in-frame clones alone and lacks a portion of them. The data show 55,000 to 75,000 clones, roughly four fifths seen once. The sample consisted of CD4+ or CD8+ T cells sorted from blood, taken in a trial of the OX40 agonist ivuxolimab. Every receptor here comes from an adult with an advanced solid tumor such as melanoma, head and neck, liver or kidney cancer. Each CDR3 is given with its conserved first and last residue. Each record gives: V gene, CDR3 protein.

v_gene: TRBV7-6
CDR3aa: CASSQGQGFAGNTIYF

v_gene: TRBV18
CDR3aa: CASSPQGMRNEQFF

v_gene: TRBV15
CDR3aa: CATSRVKGGGTYEQYF

v_gene: TRBV16
CDR3aa: CASSQGIRNTEAFF

v_gene: TRBV5-5
CDR3aa: CASSSEGLGGSLF

v_gene: TRBV7-9
CDR3aa: CASSPRANTGELFF

v_gene: TRBV10-3
CDR3aa: CAISVGGLTKETQYF

v_gene: TRBV2
CDR3aa: CASSFSLEGRGAQPQETQYF

v_gene: TRBV19
CDR3aa: CASSRDREKGYTF

v_gene: TRBV19
CDR3aa: CASMGLLAGTNTGELFF

v_gene: TRBV10-3
CDR3aa: CATERGGNTGELFF

v_gene: TRBV27
CDR3aa: CASMARASYEQYF

v_gene: TRBV6-1
CDR3aa: CASRGLYNEQFF

v_gene: TRBV4-1
CDR3aa: CASSHGRFYNSPLHF

v_gene: TRBV4-1
CDR3aa: CASSLRDPMSDTQYF

v_gene: TRBV5-1
CDR3aa: CASSLGQGAEKLFF

v_gene: TRBV7-2
CDR3aa: CASSLGSGVTNYGYTF

v_gene: TRBV18
CDR3aa: CASFTGRTDGNTIYF

v_gene: TRBV7-9
CDR3aa: CASRPTGGNTIYF

v_gene: TRBV5-4
CDR3aa: CASSLSGGITDTQYF

v_gene: TRBV28
CDR3aa: CASGGRDRGPSADTQYF

v_gene: TRBV4-1
CDR3aa: CASSQIDMGLGGSPLHF

v_gene: TRBV7-9
CDR3aa: CASSLARGAGYNEQFF

v_gene: TRBV5-6
CDR3aa: CASSRWGQGAPPQHF

v_gene: TRBV6-5
CDR3aa: CASNKGGDYNEQFF

v_gene: TRBV30
CDR3aa: CAWSGQGDSPLHF

v_gene: TRBV6-5
CDR3aa: CASSSFGTAGNQPQHF

v_gene: TRBV7-9
CDR3aa: CASSHDRGRIDTQYF

v_gene: TRBV10-2
CDR3aa: CASSEWGGGYTF

v_gene: TRBV27
CDR3aa: CASTPAGSKNTEAFF

v_gene: TRBV6-5
CDR3aa: CASSYSGGEAFF

v_gene: TRBV4-2
CDR3aa: CASSQEAHTEAFF

v_gene: TRBV5-4
CDR3aa: CASSLTGTLEQYF

v_gene: TRBV30
CDR3aa: CAWSLSLNQPQHF

v_gene: TRBV7-9
CDR3aa: CASSLGTGALGQPQHF

v_gene: TRBV7-6
CDR3aa: CASSYDLNSPLHF

v_gene: TRBV5-4
CDR3aa: CASSLGVNQPQHF

v_gene: TRBV20-1
CDR3aa: CGGSSTDTQYF

v_gene: TRBV5-1
CDR3aa: CARFRPSTDTQYF

v_gene: TRBV5-1
CDR3aa: CASSSDRIHTGELFF

v_gene: TRBV6-5
CDR3aa: CASSPPGGVYEQYF

v_gene: TRBV19
CDR3aa: CASSRAGTGYGYTF

v_gene: TRBV25-1
CDR3aa: CASSSRTGTHSGNTIYF

v_gene: TRBV6-4
CDR3aa: CASRFGCGGFNQPQHF

v_gene: TRBV6-5
CDR3aa: CASNERGLGGYTF

v_gene: TRBV27
CDR3aa: CASSLRRPAAGGPLDTQYF

v_gene: TRBV6-6
CDR3aa: CASSYSTAKNIQYF

v_gene: TRBV5-4
CDR3aa: CASSLQGANTEAFF

v_gene: TRBV18
CDR3aa: CASSPLKTGIYEQYF

v_gene: TRBV4-1
CDR3aa: CASSQDSRGAQSDGYTF

v_gene: TRBV6-6
CDR3aa: CASSSASGGPSDTQYF

v_gene: TRBV14
CDR3aa: CASSQTGGDTEAFF